This T cell receptor (beta chain) was sequenced in a study of blood T cell repertoires in COVID-19. Germline V gene sequence: CDR1 MGHRA, CDR2 YSYEKL. V trimming: 1 base; J trimming: 1 base; junction bases outside the gene matches: 5. The CDR3 loop spans 16 amino acids. Produced via immunoSEQ multiplex PCR; TCRdb's table is partial and in-frame only. The sample contains under 300,000 clones, approximately 90% of which appear only once. This chain joins TRBV4-1 and TRBJ1-1; 8 positions match TRBD1. Input material: peripheral blood. The clonotype comes from a woman between 40 and 55 years old who had recovered from COVID-19. Here the CDR3 reads CASSQVAQGANTEAFF. DNA of the CDR3: TGCGCCAGCAGCCAAGTGGCCCAGGGGGCGAACACTGAAGCTTTCTTT.